Listed below are T cell receptor beta chains from one sample, sequenced in a study of shared clonotypes between healthy human individuals. Assay used: immunoSEQ multiplex PCR; TCRdb lists only in-frame clones, some missing. The profile shows about 2.1 million clones, just under 95% of them singletons. Sequencing was done on a sample of naive CD8+ T cells from PBMCs. These receptors were taken from a man aged 18 to 35 in good health. Some clones in this sample may be carry-over from other donors' samples. CDR3s include the opening cysteine and the closing phenylalanine or tryptophan. Each record gives: CDR3 DNA, CDR3 protein, V gene, J gene, clone size, D gene. The D gene is left open where the match is weak. Clone size, where shown, is once, few, many, or a class for clones that have expanded.

CDR3nt: TGCGCCAGTTTTGGGGGGGAGGGCCTCCAAGAGACCCAGTACTTC; CDR3aa: CASFGGEGLQETQYF; v_gene: TRBV10-1; j_gene: TRBJ2-5; abundance: .; d_gene: TRBD2
CDR3nt: TGCGCCAGCAGCCAGGACTGGCAGACCCAGTACTTC; CDR3aa: CASSQDWQTQYF; v_gene: TRBV4-1; j_gene: TRBJ2-5; abundance: .; d_gene: .
CDR3nt: TGTGCCAGCACCCCTATATGGGGGACTGAAGCTTTCTTT; CDR3aa: CASTPIWGTEAFF; v_gene: TRBV7-9; j_gene: TRBJ1-1; abundance: .; d_gene: .
CDR3nt: TGTGCCAGCAGCGTAGTGACCAGCGCCACCTACAATGAGCAGTTCTTC; CDR3aa: CASSVVTSATYNEQFF; v_gene: TRBV9; j_gene: TRBJ2-1; abundance: .; d_gene: .
CDR3nt: TGTGCCAGCAGTAGTGGCAGCAAGTTAGAGACCCAGTACTTC; CDR3aa: CASSSGSKLETQYF; v_gene: TRBV13; j_gene: TRBJ2-5; abundance: once; d_gene: .
CDR3nt: TGCGCCAGCAGCCCTGACAGGGGCCGGCACTACGAGCAGTACTTC; CDR3aa: CASSPDRGRHYEQYF; v_gene: TRBV5-1; j_gene: TRBJ2-7; abundance: .; d_gene: TRBD1
CDR3nt: TGTGCCAGCAGTCCCTGGACCGACACTGAAGCTTTCTTT; CDR3aa: CASSPWTDTEAFF; v_gene: TRBV27; j_gene: TRBJ1-1; abundance: .; d_gene: .
CDR3nt: TGTGCCAGCAGTGTGCCAGGGGGCCTCCCTTTTCAGTACTTC; CDR3aa: CASSVPGGLPFQYF; v_gene: TRBV6-1; j_gene: TRBJ2-4; abundance: .; d_gene: TRBD1
CDR3nt: TGTGCCAGCAGCTTCTGGGAACGGTCTTCCTACAATGAGCAGTTCTTC; CDR3aa: CASSFWERSSYNEQFF; v_gene: TRBV7-8; j_gene: TRBJ2-1; abundance: .; d_gene: .
CDR3nt: TGTGCCAGCAGCCAAGAGGGGACTAGCGGCTTCAATGAGCAGTTCTTC; CDR3aa: CASSQEGTSGFNEQFF; v_gene: TRBV4-2; j_gene: TRBJ2-1; abundance: .; d_gene: TRBD2
CDR3nt: TGTGCCAGCAAGACTAGCGGGAGTATCTACGAGCAGTACTTC; CDR3aa: CASKTSGSIYEQYF; v_gene: TRBV28; j_gene: TRBJ2-7; abundance: .; d_gene: TRBD2
CDR3nt: TGCAGCGTTCTAGGGGGCCCGGGACTAAAGACCTCCTACGAGCAGTACTTC; CDR3aa: CSVLGGPGLKTSYEQYF; v_gene: TRBV29-1; j_gene: TRBJ2-7; abundance: .; d_gene: .
CDR3nt: TGTGCCAGCAGCCCCGGGACAGGACTAGCCAAAAACATTCAGTACTTC; CDR3aa: CASSPGTGLAKNIQYF; v_gene: TRBV9; j_gene: TRBJ2-4; abundance: .; d_gene: TRBD1
CDR3nt: TGCGCCAGCAGCCCGCATCTGGACATAACCTACGAGCAGTACTTC; CDR3aa: CASSPHLDITYEQYF; v_gene: TRBV5-1; j_gene: TRBJ2-7; abundance: .; d_gene: .
CDR3nt: TGTGCCAGCAGTTTAACCAGCAATCAGCCCCAGCATTTT; CDR3aa: CASSLTSNQPQHF; v_gene: TRBV28; j_gene: TRBJ1-5; abundance: .; d_gene: .
CDR3nt: TGTGCCAGCAGTTACTCAGGGTCCCAAGAGACCCAGTACTTC; CDR3aa: CASSYSGSQETQYF; v_gene: TRBV6-6; j_gene: TRBJ2-5; abundance: .; d_gene: .
CDR3nt: TGTGCCAGCAGTTCAGCGACAGACTACGAGCAGTACTTC; CDR3aa: CASSSATDYEQYF; v_gene: TRBV6-5; j_gene: TRBJ2-7; abundance: .; d_gene: .
CDR3nt: TGTGCCTGGACCGAGGGACCGCTACAGGGCGAGCAGTACTTC; CDR3aa: CAWTEGPLQGEQYF; v_gene: TRBV30; j_gene: TRBJ2-7; abundance: .; d_gene: .
CDR3nt: TGTGCCAGCAGCTTATTGGGGGGTGGCACTGAAGCTTTCTTT; CDR3aa: CASSLLGGGTEAFF; v_gene: TRBV7-9; j_gene: TRBJ1-1; abundance: .; d_gene: .
CDR3nt: TGTGCCAGTAGTATTTGGGGGTCCGGGCAGCCCCAGCATTTT; CDR3aa: CASSIWGSGQPQHF; v_gene: TRBV19; j_gene: TRBJ1-5; abundance: .; d_gene: .
CDR3nt: TGTGCCAGAGCACAATCAGGGGTTCCATATGGCTACACCTTC; CDR3aa: CARAQSGVPYGYTF; v_gene: TRBV6-4; j_gene: TRBJ1-2; abundance: once; d_gene: .
CDR3nt: TGTGCCAGCAGCTTCGGGGGTTCGGGCTACGAGCAGTACTTC; CDR3aa: CASSFGGSGYEQYF; v_gene: TRBV7-9; j_gene: TRBJ2-7; abundance: once; d_gene: .
CDR3nt: TGTGCCAGCAACTACTTCACCGGGACTAGTTTTCATGAGCAGTTCTTC; CDR3aa: CASNYFTGTSFHEQFF; v_gene: TRBV7-9; j_gene: TRBJ2-1; abundance: once; d_gene: TRBD2
CDR3nt: TGTGCCAGCTGTCAGGGGCGAGACGAGCAGTACTTC; CDR3aa: CASCQGRDEQYF; v_gene: TRBV7-9; j_gene: TRBJ2-7; abundance: once; d_gene: .
CDR3nt: TGTGCCAGCAGCTTAACAGCTGAAGCTTTCTTT; CDR3aa: CASSLTAEAFF; v_gene: TRBV7-9; j_gene: TRBJ1-1; abundance: .; d_gene: .
CDR3nt: TGTGCCAGCAGCTTTGCCGGACCGGAAGGAAAGGAGGTCACTGAAGCTTTCTTT; CDR3aa: CASSFAGPEGKEVTEAFF; v_gene: TRBV5-8; j_gene: TRBJ1-1; abundance: .; d_gene: .
CDR3nt: TGTGCCAGCAGACGCGACCTCGGGAGGGCCGAGCAGTACTTC; CDR3aa: CASRRDLGRAEQYF; v_gene: TRBV6-5; j_gene: TRBJ2-7; abundance: .; d_gene: TRBD2
CDR3nt: TGTGCCAGCAGTCTGATTGGCGGTTTCCGGCATGAGCAGTTCTTC; CDR3aa: CASSLIGGFRHEQFF; v_gene: TRBV11-2; j_gene: TRBJ2-1; abundance: .; d_gene: .
CDR3nt: TGTGCCAGCAGCTTAGGGCAGGGGTTAAACACTGAAGCTTTCTTT; CDR3aa: CASSLGQGLNTEAFF; v_gene: TRBV7-8; j_gene: TRBJ1-1; abundance: once; d_gene: .
CDR3nt: TGTGCCAGCTCAGCGGGCAGGGGACGATTACTGAATGGCTACACCTTC; CDR3aa: CASSAGRGRLLNGYTF; v_gene: TRBV27; j_gene: TRBJ1-2; abundance: .; d_gene: .